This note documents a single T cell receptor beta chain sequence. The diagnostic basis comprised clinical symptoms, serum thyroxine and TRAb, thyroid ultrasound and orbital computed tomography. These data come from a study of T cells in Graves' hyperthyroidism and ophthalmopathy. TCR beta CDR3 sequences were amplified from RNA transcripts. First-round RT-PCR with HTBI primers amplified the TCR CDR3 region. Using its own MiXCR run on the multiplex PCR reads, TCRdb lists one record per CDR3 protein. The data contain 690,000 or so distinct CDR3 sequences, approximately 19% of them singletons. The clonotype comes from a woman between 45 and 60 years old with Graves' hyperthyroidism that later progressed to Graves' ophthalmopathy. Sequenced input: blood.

The CDR3 region has the DNA TGCGCCAGCAGCCAAGATTGGGGCGACGGGGTTAGCCGCATCAGGGGGACCTACGAGCAGTACTTC. Residues: CASSQDWGDGVSRIRGTYEQYF. The V gene is TRBV4-1, the J gene TRBJ2-7; 7 positions agree with TRBD1. The V gene end was trimmed by 0 bases and the J gene end by 2 bases; junction bases not matched to a gene: 25. The length of the CDR3 is 22 residues. Germline V gene data show CDR1 as MGHRA and CDR2 as YSYEKL.